The 16 T cell receptor beta chains listed next were all sequenced from one sample in a study of tumor and adjacent non-tumor tissue in lung cancer (dated by TCRdb to 2017 to 2018). RNA was isolated from bulk, unsorted tissue, and RNA quality was assessed with a NanoDrop ND-1000 and an Agilent 2100. Preparation of the library involved multiplex PCR. The sequencing machine was an Illumina HiSeq 2500. TCRbeta libraries were built by three rounds of nested PCR using primers (Table S4), following protocols modified from ARM-PCR. The raw public reads went through TCRdb reprocessing: fastp at Q25, MiXCR clone calling, in-frame beta chains kept. Each entry merges the rows of one CDR3 protein and shows their most common DNA and genes. The sample has approximately 150,000 distinct CDR3 sequences on record, roughly 66% of them singletons. The ten top clones hold approximately 18% of the sample. Material for sequencing was lung tumor tissue. Every receptor here comes from a man aged 55 to 69 with small cell lung cancer.

In regard to this clonotype: Relative to the germline gene, one junction end is altered; a read error may explain this. The chain carries TRBV20-1 and TRBJ1-2, with a possible D match to TRBD1 (6 bases). Germline CDR1 DFQATT, CDR2 SNEGSKA (reference sequence). This CDR3 is 11 amino acids long. CDR3 residues: CSASTGFGYSF. CDR3 coding DNA: TGTAGTGCTAGTACAGGGTTCGGATACAGCTTC.

A remark on this clonotype: A read error may account for a junction end that differs from germline. J is TRBJ1-2 and V is TRBV9, with D unclear. This CDR3 comprises 14 residues. Germline assignment: CDR1 SGDLS and CDR2 YYNGEE. This chain's CDR3 is CASSVGGLSYGCTF. CDR3 bases: TGTGCCAGCAGCGTAGGTGGACTCTCGTATGGCTGCACCTTC. Variable domain in full (rest from reference TRBV9 and TRBJ1-2): DSGVTQTPKHLITATGQRVTLRCSPRSGDLSVYWYQQSLDQGLQFLIQYYNGEERAKGNILERFSAQQFPDLHSELNLSSLELGDSALYFCASSVGGLSYGCTFGSGTRLTVV.

Remarks on this clonotype: A read error may produce the germline difference seen at one junction end. CDR3 in DNA: TGTGCCAGCAATGGCGGGAGGACCGGGGAGCTGTCTTTT. This codes for CASNGGRTGELSF. The rearrangement joins TRBV6-5 to TRBJ2-2, with TRBD2 matching over 8 bases. The CDR3 sequence is 13 residues long. Germline V gene lookup returns CDR1 MNHEY and CDR2 SVGAGI.

A remark on this clonotype: At one end the junction does not follow the germline gene, possibly because of a read error. The chain combines TRBV6-5 with TRBJ2-3, with D unclear. The CDR3 loop spans 14 amino acids. Looked up from germline, CDR1 is MNHEY and CDR2 is SVGAGI. CDR3 bases: TGTGCCGGCAGTAAAAGGATAGGGACAGATACGCAGTATTTT. As protein: CAGSKRIGTDTQYF.

About this clonotype itself: Since a much larger clone is just one base distant, this may be a read error. The chain couples TRBV2 to TRBJ2-1; 13 bases are shared with TRBD2. Germline CDR1 reads SNHLY; CDR2 reads FYNNEI. The CDR3 extends over 17 amino acids. The CDR3 DNA reads TGTACCAGCACCGCTTGGACTAGCGGGAGTGCGGACAATGAGCAGTTCTTC. This encodes CTSTAWTSGSADNEQFF.

A remark on this clonotype: A much larger clone is a single base away; this may be a read error. The V call is TRBV6-2 or TRBV6-3, the J call TRBJ1-6; no clear D. Germline CDR1 reads MNHEY; CDR2 reads SVGEGT. The length of the CDR3 is 14 residues. CDR3 DNA: TGTGCCAGCAGTAACCCGGACTATAATTCACCCCTCAACTTT. Translated, it gives CASSNPDYNSPLNF.

Regarding this clonotype: A read error may be the cause here, since a much bigger clone is one base away. The chain carries TRBV7-9 and TRBJ2-2, with unresolved D. The CDR3 runs to 15 residues. Trimming shortened V by 4 bases and J by 6 bases, and 15 bases separated the two germline ends. Germline CDR1 and CDR2: SEHNR and FQNEAQ (reference sequence). The CDR3 nucleotides read TGTGCCAGCAGCTCCCAGCAGAGACTCGCCGGGGAGCTGTTTTTT. Translated: CASSSQQRLAGELFF.

As to this clonotype: The conserved closing phenylalanine or tryptophan is absent in this CDR3, likely reflecting a read error. The rearrangement uses TRBV4-1 and TRBJ2-3; 7 nucleotides line up with TRBD2. Germline V CDR1 and CDR2: MGHRA, YSYEKL. The CDR3 runs 15 residues. J gave up 4 bases and V 5 bases, and 9 bases lay outside the gene matches. CDR3 in DNA: TGCGCCAGCAGCTACGGGACTACCACATCAGATACGCAGTATGTT. Translating gives CASSYGTTTSDTQYV.

Concerning this clonotype itself: Sequence at one end of the junction differs from germline and may be a read error. The V and J genes are TRBV12-3 or TRBV12-4 and TRBJ2-4; D remains unclear. The CDR3 length is 17 residues. The DNA for the CDR3 is TGTGCCAGCAGCACCGGGCCCCACGGAAGGGCCAAAAACATGCAGTACTTC. This encodes CASSTGPHGRAKNMQYF.

This clonotype was seen a handful of times. A much more abundant neighbour one base away suggests this may be a read error. The chain has TRBV20-1 and TRBJ2-7; no clear D gene. CDR1 is DFQATT, CDR2 SNEGSKA, per germline (reference sequence). V lost 7 bases, J lost 3 bases, and 13 bases lay in between. There are 12 residues in the CDR3. The CDR3, as DNA: TGCAGTGTCTTGGGAAACTTCTACGAGCAGTACTTC. It specifies CSVLGNFYEQYF.

The chain couples TRBV24-1 to TRBJ1-1; 7 bases match TRBD1. The CDR3 spans 14 residues. Germline trimming cut 4 bases from V and 12 bases from J; bases unmatched to any gene: 13. Germline V gene sequence: CDR1 KGHDR, CDR2 SFDVKD. CDR3 DNA sequence: TGTGCCACCAGTGAAGTGAGGGGGCTGGAGGGATCTTTCTTT. Its protein product is CATSEVRGLEGSFF.

The sample holds one count of this clonotype. The final CDR3 position lacks the conserved phenylalanine or tryptophan, pointing to a likely read error. The genes are TRBV12-3 or TRBV12-4 and TRBJ2-5, with a weak D call TRBD1 (6 bases). The CDR3 has 14 amino acids. V lost 9 bases and J 1 base, leaving 15 bases between the germline ends. This chain's CDR3 is CASSLDRIQETQYL. CDR3 DNA: TGTGCCAGTAGTCTCGACAGGATCCAAGAGACCCAGTACTTA.

This clonotype showed up just a few times. The V call is TRBV28, the J call TRBJ2-7; no definite D call. The germline CDR1 and CDR2 sequences are MDHEN and SYDVKM. Trimming left V 3 bases short and J 6 bases short, with 12 bases between. The CDR3 consists of 13 residues. The CDR3 spells CASSFPTLTEQYF. The CDR3 DNA follows: TGTGCCAGCAGTTTCCCCACTTTGACCGAGCAGTACTTC.

The chain has TRBV7-9 and TRBJ2-3; no definite D call. Trimming left V 3 bases short and J 4 bases short, with 11 bases between. Germline CDR1 is SEHNR and CDR2 is FQNEAQ (reference sequence). The CDR3 consists of 14 residues. The CDR3 spells CASSFVGRADTQYF. DNA for the CDR3: TGTGCCAGCAGCTTTGTAGGTCGTGCAGATACGCAGTATTTT.

The rearrangement joins TRBV11-3 to TRBJ1-1; no clear D gene. Between the trimmed V and J ends, which lost 2 bases and 3 bases, there was a span of 7 bases. This CDR3 comprises 13 residues. Germline CDR1 reads SGHNT; CDR2 reads YENEEA. CDR3 loop: CASSLKGDTEAFF. The CDR3 coding sequence is TGTGCCAGCAGCTTAAAGGGTGACACTGAAGCTTTCTTT.

Concerning this clonotype: The junction does not match germline at one end; this may be a read error. V usage is TRBV20-1 and J usage is TRBJ2-7; no definite D call. Germline CDR1 reads DFQATT; CDR2 reads SNEGSKA (reference sequence). The CDR3 loop spans 11 amino acids. The CDR3 DNA reads TGCAGTGCTAGAGGACTCTACAAGCAGTACTTC. It specifies CSARGLYKQYF.